A selection of T cell receptor beta chains follows, all from one sample in a study of T cell repertoires in cytomegalovirus infection. TCRdb re-called the reads through MiXCR, storing one row per CDR3 protein. The sample carries over 250,000 distinct CDR3 sequences, around 20% recorded once. Their cognate antigens are unknown. Sequencing used cultured PBMCs, obtained from culture after CMV antigen stimulation. The receptors originated from a human donor in good health (CMV status not recorded). Some clones in this sample may be carry-over from other donors' samples. Both conserved end residues are part of each CDR3. A D gene is named only where the DNA matches it firmly. Clone size, where shown, is once, few, many, or a class for clones that have expanded.

CDR3nt: TGTGCCAGCAGTTTAGGGATGGGACAGTCCCAAGAGACCCAGCACTTC
CDR3aa: CASSLGMGQSQETQHF
j_gene: TRBJ2-5
d_gene: TRBD1
v_gene: TRBV12-3/TRBV12-4
abundance: .

CDR3nt: TGTGCCAGTAGCCCGAGGCAGGACTACTATGGCTACACCTTC
CDR3aa: CASSPRQDYYGYTF
j_gene: TRBJ1-2
d_gene: .
v_gene: TRBV19
abundance: few

CDR3nt: TGTGCCAGCTCACCATCGGCAGGGGGCAAGGAGGGCTACACCTTC
CDR3aa: CASSPSAGGKEGYTF
j_gene: TRBJ1-2
d_gene: TRBD1
v_gene: TRBV18
abundance: few

CDR3nt: TGTGCCAGCTCACCAAACGGCTACTATGGCTACACCTTC
CDR3aa: CASSPNGYYGYTF
j_gene: TRBJ1-2
d_gene: .
v_gene: TRBV18
abundance: many

CDR3nt: TGTGCCAGCAGTGAGGGTCCAGGGGGCAAGGCAGATACGCAGTATTTT
CDR3aa: CASSEGPGGKADTQYF
j_gene: TRBJ2-3
d_gene: TRBD1
v_gene: TRBV25-1
abundance: many

CDR3nt: TGTGCCAGCAAGAAAGGGGCTATGCAAGGGTCCTACAATGAGCAGTTCTTC
CDR3aa: CASKKGAMQGSYNEQFF
j_gene: TRBJ2-1
d_gene: .
v_gene: TRBV6-2/TRBV6-3
abundance: few

CDR3nt: TGTGCCAGTAATGGATGGACAGGGGGCAATGAGCAGTTCTTC
CDR3aa: CASNGWTGGNEQFF
j_gene: TRBJ2-1
d_gene: TRBD1
v_gene: TRBV19
abundance: few

CDR3nt: TGTGCCAGCAGTTCACAGGACTTTAGCAATCAGCCCCAGCATTTT
CDR3aa: CASSSQDFSNQPQHF
j_gene: TRBJ1-5
d_gene: .
v_gene: TRBV2
abundance: .

CDR3nt: TGTGCCAGCAGTTTTGCTGGCCCTAACAGGGGGATGACTGGCTACACCTTC
CDR3aa: CASSFAGPNRGMTGYTF
j_gene: TRBJ1-2
d_gene: TRBD1
v_gene: TRBV27
abundance: few

CDR3nt: TGTGCCAGCAGCTTAGGGCAGGTGAGAGAGACCCAGTACTTC
CDR3aa: CASSLGQVRETQYF
j_gene: TRBJ2-5
d_gene: .
v_gene: TRBV7-4
abundance: .

CDR3nt: TGTGCCAGCAGCGACCCGGACAGGAACACTGAAGCTTTCTTT
CDR3aa: CASSDPDRNTEAFF
j_gene: TRBJ1-1
d_gene: .
v_gene: TRBV12-3/TRBV12-4
abundance: many

CDR3nt: TGTGCCACCAGCAGAGTCCCAGGGAGCAATCAGCCCCAGCATTTT
CDR3aa: CATSRVPGSNQPQHF
j_gene: TRBJ1-5
d_gene: .
v_gene: TRBV15
abundance: once

CDR3nt: TGCAGTGCCCCTCCGGGACTAGCGGGAAAAGAGACCCAGTACTTC
CDR3aa: CSAPPGLAGKETQYF
j_gene: TRBJ2-5
d_gene: TRBD2
v_gene: TRBV20-1
abundance: .

CDR3nt: TGTGCCAGCAGCGTAAGTGGGCATAGCACAGATACGCAGTATTTT
CDR3aa: CASSVSGHSTDTQYF
j_gene: TRBJ2-3
d_gene: .
v_gene: TRBV9
abundance: .

CDR3nt: TGCAGCGTTGAAGGAGGGACCGGGGAGCTGTTTTTT
CDR3aa: CSVEGGTGELFF
j_gene: TRBJ2-2
d_gene: .
v_gene: TRBV29-1
abundance: .

CDR3nt: TGTGCCAGCAGTAAGGACGGCCTAAGCACAGATACGCAGTATTTT
CDR3aa: CASSKDGLSTDTQYF
j_gene: TRBJ2-3
d_gene: .
v_gene: TRBV6-4
abundance: few

CDR3nt: TGTGCCAGCAGTGATTCGAGGGACAGGGCCCATGAGCAGTTCTTC
CDR3aa: CASSDSRDRAHEQFF
j_gene: TRBJ2-1
d_gene: TRBD1
v_gene: TRBV2
abundance: .

CDR3nt: TGTGCCAGCAGCCCCACTAGCGGGTACAGCTCCTACAATGAGCAGTTCTTC
CDR3aa: CASSPTSGYSSYNEQFF
j_gene: TRBJ2-1
d_gene: TRBD2
v_gene: TRBV7-2
abundance: many

CDR3nt: TGTGCCAGCAGAGGACTAGCGGGAGGGCCGTATTCCGATGAGCAGTTCTTC
CDR3aa: CASRGLAGGPYSDEQFF
j_gene: TRBJ2-1
d_gene: TRBD2
v_gene: TRBV6-2/TRBV6-3
abundance: few

CDR3nt: TGTGCCAGCAGCCCCTTGAGGGGGGAAAAACTGTTTTTT
CDR3aa: CASSPLRGEKLFF
j_gene: TRBJ1-4
d_gene: .
v_gene: TRBV7-2
abundance: many

CDR3nt: TGCGCCAGCAGCCAATTTTCAGGGAGCTCTGGAAACACCATATATTTT
CDR3aa: CASSQFSGSSGNTIYF
j_gene: TRBJ1-3
d_gene: .
v_gene: TRBV4-1
abundance: few

CDR3nt: TGTGCCACCAGTGATTTGGACAGGGGGAGAGAGACCCAGTACTTC
CDR3aa: CATSDLDRGRETQYF
j_gene: TRBJ2-5
d_gene: TRBD1
v_gene: TRBV24-1
abundance: .

CDR3nt: TGTGCCAGCAGCCCAGTGGGGACTGCCACTATATATGGCTACACCTTC
CDR3aa: CASSPVGTATIYGYTF
j_gene: TRBJ1-2
d_gene: .
v_gene: TRBV7-9
abundance: .

CDR3nt: TGTGCCAGCTCACCCGACTCCGGGACAACCTCTAACTATGGCTACACCTTC
CDR3aa: CASSPDSGTTSNYGYTF
j_gene: TRBJ1-2
d_gene: .
v_gene: TRBV18
abundance: .

CDR3nt: TGTGCCAGCAGCTTATATACAGGGTTGAATTCACCCCTCCACTTT
CDR3aa: CASSLYTGLNSPLHF
j_gene: TRBJ1-6
d_gene: .
v_gene: TRBV7-2
abundance: many

CDR3nt: TGCAGTGCTAGAGATCTTACATTCTCTGGAAACACCATATATTTT
CDR3aa: CSARDLTFSGNTIYF
j_gene: TRBJ1-3
d_gene: .
v_gene: TRBV20-1
abundance: .

CDR3nt: TGCAGTGTCCGGACTAGCCGAACCTTCAATGAGCAGTTCTTC
CDR3aa: CSVRTSRTFNEQFF
j_gene: TRBJ2-1
d_gene: TRBD2
v_gene: TRBV20-1
abundance: .

CDR3nt: TGTGCCAGCAGTCCCACCGTAGCCTACGAGCAGTACTTC
CDR3aa: CASSPTVAYEQYF
j_gene: TRBJ2-7
d_gene: .
v_gene: TRBV27
abundance: .

CDR3nt: TGTGCCAGCATCGGGGACAGGGGGCGACTAGCTGCCGGCGAGACCCAGTACTTC
CDR3aa: CASIGDRGRLAAGETQYF
j_gene: TRBJ2-5
d_gene: TRBD1
v_gene: TRBV7-2
abundance: many

CDR3nt: TGTGCCAGCAGCTTGGGGCCCTTTAGGGAGACCCAGTACTTC
CDR3aa: CASSLGPFRETQYF
j_gene: TRBJ2-5
d_gene: .
v_gene: TRBV5-4
abundance: .

CDR3nt: TGTGCCAGCAGCTCTCGGACAGAAGAGACCCAGTACTTC
CDR3aa: CASSSRTEETQYF
j_gene: TRBJ2-5
d_gene: .
v_gene: TRBV7-6
abundance: .

CDR3nt: TGTGCACCCCGGCCGCTAGGGAGGTTCACAGATACGCAGTATTTT
CDR3aa: CAPRPLGRFTDTQYF
j_gene: TRBJ2-3
d_gene: .
v_gene: TRBV7-2
abundance: few

CDR3nt: TGTGCCAGCAGTGGGACTAGCGGGGGACCTGGAGATACGCAGTATTTT
CDR3aa: CASSGTSGGPGDTQYF
j_gene: TRBJ2-3
d_gene: TRBD2
v_gene: TRBV2
abundance: .

CDR3nt: TGTGCCAGCAGTTTAGGGACAGGGGGCTTAACGAGCGAGCAGTACTTC
CDR3aa: CASSLGTGGLTSEQYF
j_gene: TRBJ2-7
d_gene: TRBD1
v_gene: TRBV27
abundance: .

CDR3nt: TGTGCCAGCAGTGGCCGGGACAAGCAGTTCTTC
CDR3aa: CASSGRDKQFF
j_gene: TRBJ2-1
d_gene: .
v_gene: TRBV12-3/TRBV12-4
abundance: few

CDR3nt: TGTGCCAGCAAGGCGGGAGTAACAGATACGCAGTATTTT
CDR3aa: CASKAGVTDTQYF
j_gene: TRBJ2-3
d_gene: TRBD2
v_gene: TRBV6-2/TRBV6-3
abundance: few

CDR3nt: TGTGCCAGCAGCTTAGTGAGTGGGACGTACAATGAGCAGTTCTTC
CDR3aa: CASSLVSGTYNEQFF
j_gene: TRBJ2-1
d_gene: .
v_gene: TRBV7-2
abundance: many

CDR3nt: TGTGCCAGCAGCTTAGATGTGGGAGAGCCCTCATACGGCGATGAGCAGTTCTTC
CDR3aa: CASSLDVGEPSYGDEQFF
j_gene: TRBJ2-1
d_gene: .
v_gene: TRBV7-9
abundance: .

CDR3nt: TGTGCCAGCAGCGCTTCGACAGGGAACTATGGCTACACCTTC
CDR3aa: CASSASTGNYGYTF
j_gene: TRBJ1-2
d_gene: TRBD1
v_gene: TRBV7-2
abundance: many

CDR3nt: TGTGCCAGCAGTCGGACAGAAATGAACACTGAAGCTTTCTTT
CDR3aa: CASSRTEMNTEAFF
j_gene: TRBJ1-1
d_gene: .
v_gene: TRBV2
abundance: .

CDR3nt: TGTGCCAGCAGCTTTAACCAGGCCGGTGCTGGAAACGAGCAGTACTTC
CDR3aa: CASSFNQAGAGNEQYF
j_gene: TRBJ2-7
d_gene: .
v_gene: TRBV7-2
abundance: many

CDR3nt: TGTGCCAGCAGCGAAGGGGGCTGGGGCAATCAGCCCCAGCATTTT
CDR3aa: CASSEGGWGNQPQHF
j_gene: TRBJ1-5
d_gene: TRBD1
v_gene: TRBV6-1
abundance: few

CDR3nt: TGTGCCAGCAGCAACGGTACCAGGGCCAAAAACATTCAGTACTTC
CDR3aa: CASSNGTRAKNIQYF
j_gene: TRBJ2-4
d_gene: .
v_gene: TRBV7-8
abundance: many

CDR3nt: TGCAGTGCCAGGGGCGGGAGAGGAATCTACAATGAGCAGTTCTTC
CDR3aa: CSARGGRGIYNEQFF
j_gene: TRBJ2-1
d_gene: .
v_gene: TRBV20-1
abundance: .

CDR3nt: TGTGCCAGTAGTCGCTACCGGGACAGGGGAGGGGAAGGACGCTACACCTTC
CDR3aa: CASSRYRDRGGEGRYTF
j_gene: TRBJ1-2
d_gene: TRBD1
v_gene: TRBV19
abundance: many

CDR3nt: TGTGCCAGCAGCCAGGGACAGGGCGAGACCTTC
CDR3aa: CASSQGQGETF
j_gene: TRBJ1-2
d_gene: TRBD1
v_gene: TRBV6-2/TRBV6-3
abundance: few

CDR3nt: TGTGCCAGCAGTTTATGGGGGGGCCCTGGAAACACCATATATTTT
CDR3aa: CASSLWGGPGNTIYF
j_gene: TRBJ1-3
d_gene: .
v_gene: TRBV27
abundance: many

CDR3nt: TGTGCCAGCAGCCCTAGCCCGGGAGATACGCAGTATTTT
CDR3aa: CASSPSPGDTQYF
j_gene: TRBJ2-3
d_gene: .
v_gene: TRBV11-2
abundance: once

CDR3nt: TGTGCCAGCAGTTTGAGGCCCGGGTCCTACGAGCAGTACTTC
CDR3aa: CASSLRPGSYEQYF
j_gene: TRBJ2-7
d_gene: .
v_gene: TRBV28
abundance: .

CDR3nt: TGTGCCAGCACCGCGACAGGGGGCCCAACTGAAGCTTTCTTT
CDR3aa: CASTATGGPTEAFF
j_gene: TRBJ1-1
d_gene: TRBD1
v_gene: TRBV6-5
abundance: .

CDR3nt: TGTGCCAGCAGTTACACTTCGCTAGATCAACAGTTCTTC
CDR3aa: CASSYTSLDQQFF
j_gene: TRBJ2-1
d_gene: .
v_gene: TRBV6-1
abundance: few

CDR3nt: TGTGCCAGCAGCTTAAATGCGGCCAGCTCCTACAATGAGCAGTTCTTC
CDR3aa: CASSLNAASSYNEQFF
j_gene: TRBJ2-1
d_gene: .
v_gene: TRBV7-2
abundance: once

CDR3nt: TGTGCCAGCAGTTACTCCGTTCGGGGGGGTGAAGAAAACACCATATATTTT
CDR3aa: CASSYSVRGGEENTIYF
j_gene: TRBJ1-3
d_gene: .
v_gene: TRBV6-5
abundance: .

CDR3nt: TGTGCCAGCAGCTGGACCGGGACAGGGGGCTATGAGCAGTTCTTC
CDR3aa: CASSWTGTGGYEQFF
j_gene: TRBJ2-1
d_gene: TRBD1
v_gene: TRBV7-2
abundance: many

CDR3nt: TGTGCCAGCAGTGAATGGGGGGGGGAGACCCAGTACTTC
CDR3aa: CASSEWGGETQYF
j_gene: TRBJ2-5
d_gene: TRBD2
v_gene: TRBV25-1
abundance: .